The 30 T cell receptor beta chains given below trace back to one sample, sequenced in a study of blood T cells in healthy people across ages. Next came a second PCR, run for roughly 7 to 12 cycles, which used a sample-barcoded 5' primer along with a J-beta primer mix. TCRdb recomputed calls from the 5' RACE reads with MiXCR, one row per CDR3 protein. The top ten hold 3.6% of the sample, which has under 800,000 distinct CDR3 sequences, under 25% seen once. The sequenced sample consisted of blood. These receptors came from a man aged 70 or older in good health.

The chain employs TRBV20-1 and TRBJ2-2; maybe TRBD2 (5 bases). This CDR3 region has 14 residues. Trimming pared 4 bases from V and 2 bases from J, leaving 11 bases between. The germline V gene encodes CDR1 DFQATT and CDR2 SNEGSKA (reference sequence). The CDR3 DNA sequence: TGCAGTGCTACTGGACTGCTCAACACCGGGGAGCTGTTTTTT. Translating gives CSATGLLNTGELFF.

Concerning this clonotype itself: This may be a read error: a much more frequent sequence differs by one nucleotide. The chain is built from TRBV4-2 and TRBJ2-5; 7 nucleotides align to TRBD1. Per the germline V gene, CDR1 is LGHNA and CDR2 is YNFKEQ. The CDR3 has 14 amino acids. Losses at the gene ends were 0 bases for V and 6 bases for J; bases not matched to a gene: 4. CDR3 nucleotides: TGTGCCAGCAGCCAAGATCCAGGGGGAAAGACCCAGTACTTC. Protein: CASSQDPGGKTQYF.

This clonotype was observed a handful of times. This sequence joins TRBV29-1 and TRBJ2-3; a weak D match, TRBD2 (5 bases). Germline V lookup: CDR1 SQVTM, CDR2 ANQGSEA. This CDR3 is built from 15 residues. The V gene lost 4 bases and the J gene lost 0 bases, with 14 bases spanning the gap. DNA for the CDR3: TGCAGCGTTGGGCACGTAGCGACTAGCACAGATACGCAGTATTTT. Translated: CSVGHVATSTDTQYF.

The rearrangement uses TRBV7-9 and TRBJ2-1; D remains unclear. CDR3 size: 14 residues. V was clipped by 6 bases and J by 3 bases, with 12 bases between them. In germline, CDR1 is SEHNR, CDR2 FQNEAQ (reference sequence). For the CDR3, the DNA is TGTGCCAGCAGTCAGCAATTGTTCTACAATGAGCAGTTCTTC. It specifies CASSQQLFYNEQFF.

This chain uses TRBV20-1 with TRBJ1-2; no clear D. This CDR3 has 11 amino acids. The ends were cut back, 5 bases at V and 7 bases at J, with 11 bases in the middle. Germline CDR1 is DFQATT and CDR2 is SNEGSKA (reference sequence). The CDR3 nucleotides read TGCAGTGCTTTGTTCGGTGTTGGCTACACCTTC. Protein sequence: CSALFGVGYTF.

This clonotype was counted between two and nine times. The chain joins TRBV12-3 or TRBV12-4 to TRBJ1-4; 10 bases are a match to TRBD1. J was trimmed by 8 bases and V by 3 bases; bases with no gene match: 0. The CDR3 has 13 amino acids. For the CDR3, the DNA is TGTGCCAGCAGTTTGGACAGGGGGGAAAAACTGTTTTTT. Amino acid sequence: CASSLDRGEKLFF.

This chain links TRBV7-2 with TRBJ1-5; no reliable D call. The CDR3 contains 12 residues. Trimming left V 3 bases short and J 10 bases short, with 10 bases between. Germline V CDR1 and CDR2: SGHTA, FQGNSA. The CDR3 region is CASSFVGLPQHF. The CDR3 coding sequence is TGTGCCAGCAGCTTCGTAGGTCTCCCCCAGCATTTT.

The V call is TRBV29-1, the J call TRBJ2-1, with D possibly TRBD2 on 5 matching bases. Trimming pared 6 bases from V and 6 bases from J, leaving 12 bases between. From germline, CDR1 is SQVTM and CDR2 ANQGSEA. The CDR3 is made up of 12 amino acids. CDR3 sequence reads: CSVLLGSNEQFF. CDR3 bases: TGCAGCGTCTTACTAGGTAGCAATGAGCAGTTCTTC.

This clonotype has at least ten counts. This chain connects TRBV2 to TRBJ2-5; D is ambiguous. Per the germline V gene, CDR1 is SNHLY and CDR2 is FYNNEI. With 6 bases removed from V and 5 bases from J, the gap between germline ends came to 7 bases. CDR3 length: 11 residues. CDR3 residues: CASRLLETQYF. For the CDR3, the DNA is TGTGCCAGCAGGCTCTTGGAGACCCAGTACTTC.

This clonotype has more than one count but fewer than ten. This rearrangement joins TRBV7-3 to TRBJ2-5, with 10 bases that match TRBD1. The V segment lost 3 bases and the J segment 3 bases; nucleotides outside the gene matches: 7. Germline V gives CDR1 SGHTA, CDR2 FQGTGA. The length of the CDR3 is 16 residues. CDR3 amino acids: CASSLLGQGNKETQYF. CDR3 bases: TGTGCCAGCAGCTTGTTGGGACAGGGGAATAAAGAGACCCAGTACTTC.

This clonotype was observed a handful of times. The rearrangement joins TRBV7-8 to TRBJ2-3; tentatively, D is TRBD2 (5 bases). In germline, CDR1 is SGHVS, CDR2 FQNEAQ. The CDR3 totals 16 residues. Trimming stripped 5 bases from V and 1 base from J, with 16 bases between. The CDR3 DNA follows: TGTGCCAGCAGCCCAACGGGCCGGGGTGGCACAGATACGCAGTATTTT. It is translated as CASSPTGRGGTDTQYF.

This chain links TRBV12-3 or TRBV12-4 with TRBJ2-1; 9 bases line up with TRBD1. The DNA end is more similar to TRBJ2-5, so the J call may be wrong. This CDR3 comprises 15 residues. CDR3 in amino acids: CASSLDRGVGETQYF. CDR3 bases: TGTGCCAGCAGTTTGGACAGGGGAGTGGGAGAGACCCAGTACTTC.

This clonotype was seen more than once but under ten times. The chain uses TRBV6-5 and TRBJ1-2; tentative D call: TRBD1 (6 bases). The germline V and J ends were trimmed by 7 bases and 4 bases, with 10 bases remaining between them. Looked up from germline, CDR1 is MNHEY and CDR2 is SVGAGI. This CDR3 has 12 residues. CDR3 DNA: TGTGCCAGCATGTCAGGGGTCTATGGCTACACCTTC. It is translated as CASMSGVYGYTF.

The gene calls are TRBV27 and TRBJ2-5, with 7 bases lining up with TRBD2. V lost 4 bases, J lost 5 bases, and 7 bases stayed unmatched. Germline V gives CDR1 MNHEY, CDR2 SMNVEV (reference sequence). The CDR3 spans 14 residues. The CDR3 region is CASSWGGSRETQYF. The CDR3 DNA is TGTGCCAGCAGTTGGGGGGGGTCCAGGGAGACCCAGTACTTC.

With respect to this clonotype: This may arise from a read error, as a much more abundant clone is one base away. The conserved final phenylalanine or tryptophan is absent from the CDR3, which likely points to a read error. The chain combines TRBV20-1 with TRBJ1-1; D is unclear. Germline-derived CDR1 and CDR2 are DFQATT and SNEGSKA (reference sequence). The V end was cut by 5 bases, the J end by 0 bases, with 7 bases between. There are 12 residues in the CDR3. In DNA, the CDR3 is TGCAGTGCTTTGCCGATGAACACTGAAGCTTTCCTT. Translated, it gives CSALPMNTEAFL.

The genes are TRBV24-1 and TRBJ2-5, with a weak D call TRBD2 (5 bases). The J call is doubtful: the DNA matches TRBJ2-1 better. Germline lookup yields CDR1 KGHDR and CDR2 SFDVKD. The CDR3 consists of 14 residues. The CDR3 sequence: CATSDSASPNEQFF. CDR3 nucleotides: TGTGCCACCAGTGATTCGGCTAGCCCCAATGAGCAGTTCTTC.

The chain carries TRBV19 and TRBJ2-1; 8 bases line up with TRBD2. Germline lookup yields CDR1 LNHDA and CDR2 SQIVND (reference sequence). The CDR3 loop spans 15 amino acids. Unmatched junction bases numbered 9, after V lost 3 bases and J lost 8 bases. The CDR3 sequence is CASSISGLAADEQFF. The CDR3 bases are TGTGCCAGTAGTATTTCCGGACTAGCTGCCGATGAGCAGTTCTTC. Variable domain in full (rest from reference TRBV19 and TRBJ2-1): DGGITQSPKYLFRKEGQNVTLSCEQNLNHDAMYWYRQDPGQGLRLIYYSQIVNDFQKGDIAEGYSVSREKKESFPLTVTSAQKNPTAFYLCASSISGLAADEQFFGPGTRLTVL.

This clonotype was seen a few times. The V call is TRBV7-3, the J call TRBJ2-3, with a weak D call TRBD2 (6 bases). The V end lost 5 bases, the J end lost 4 bases, and 16 bases lay between the germline ends. Germline CDR1 is SGHTA and CDR2 is FQGTGA. The CDR3 spans 15 residues. The CDR3 sequence is CASSPGTYRADTQYF. The DNA of the CDR3 is TGTGCCAGCAGCCCCGGGACTTACCGTGCAGATACGCAGTATTTT.

This clonotype was counted ten times or more. The chain has TRBV28 and TRBJ2-5, with 7 bases fitting TRBD1. The tail of the sequence fits TRBJ2-7 better, so the J call may be wrong. The CDR3 length is 18 residues. The V gene's germline CDR1 is MDHEN and CDR2 SYDVKM. CDR3: CASSFQAQRIDRAHEQYF. The CDR3 DNA is TGTGCCAGCAGTTTCCAGGCTCAGAGGATCGACAGGGCCCACGAGCAGTACTTC.

This clonotype was recorded a few times. This chain uses TRBV20-1 with TRBJ2-5; 8 bases are a match to TRBD2. The J segment lost 5 bases and the V segment lost 1 base, leaving 3 bases of the junction unmatched. CDR3 length equals 13 residues. CDR1 and CDR2 (germline): DFQATT, SNEGSKA (reference sequence). CDR3 loop: CSARAAGVETQYF. In DNA, the CDR3 is TGCAGTGCTAGAGCAGCGGGGGTGGAGACCCAGTACTTC.

The rearrangement uses TRBV6-1 and TRBJ1-5, with a tentative D call TRBD1 (6 bases). In germline, CDR1 is MNHNS, CDR2 SASEGT. The CDR3 consists of 15 residues. V lost 1 base and J lost 1, with 8 bases in between. CDR3: CASSEGTVSNQPQHF. CDR3 in DNA: TGTGCCAGCAGTGAAGGGACAGTCAGCAATCAGCCCCAGCATTTT.

This clonotype turned up a few times. The V gene is TRBV30, the J gene TRBJ1-5; perhaps TRBD1 as D (6 bases). The CDR3 spans 14 residues. V was shortened by 1 base and J by 3 bases, with 10 bases between the two germline ends. Germline-derived CDR1 and CDR2 are GTSNPN and SVGIG (reference sequence). CDR3 sequence reads: CAWSADRINQPQHF. The CDR3 bases are TGTGCCTGGAGTGCCGACAGGATCAATCAGCCCCAGCATTTT.

This clonotype has a handful of counts. J is TRBJ2-3 and V is TRBV7-2; D might be TRBD1 (5 bases). Trimming left V 1 base short and J 4 bases short, with 9 bases between. Germline CDR1 SGHTA, CDR2 FQGNSA. CDR3 length: 14 residues. CDR3 sequence reads: CASSLVGAADTQYF. The CDR3 nucleotides are TGTGCCAGCAGCTTAGTTGGGGCGGCAGATACGCAGTATTTT.

The gene calls are TRBV3-1 and TRBJ2-5; D is unclear. The J call may be wrong; the DNA end is better matched by TRBJ2-1. Per the germline V gene, CDR1 is LGHDT and CDR2 is YNNKEL (reference sequence). There are 15 residues in the CDR3. In DNA form, the CDR3 reads TGTGCCAGCAGCCAAGAGGGCTCCCCCGAGAGAGAGCAGTTCTTC. This gives the protein CASSQEGSPEREQFF.

This clonotype has more than one count but fewer than ten. J is TRBJ2-5 and V is TRBV5-1; 7 nucleotides line up with TRBD2. Trimming at V came to 5 bases and at J to 2 bases, leaving 6 bases not matched to a gene. CDR3 length: 14 residues. Germline values: CDR1 SGHRS, CDR2 YFSETQ. As DNA, the CDR3 is TGCGCCAGCAGGCAAGCTAGCGGACAAGAGACCCAGTACTTC. Its protein is CASRQASGQETQYF. The whole variable domain, remainder taken from reference TRBV5-1 and TRBJ2-5, is KAGVTQTPRYLIKTRGQQVTLSCSPISGHRSVSWYQQTPGQGLQFLFEYFSETQRNKGNFPGRFSGRQFSNSRSEMNVSTLELGDSALYLCASRQASGQETQYFGPGTRLLVL.

The table lists this clonotype with a few counts. V and J are TRBV10-3 and TRBJ2-2, with a tentative D call TRBD2 (6 bases). Looked up from germline, CDR1 is ENHRY and CDR2 is SYGVKD. The CDR3 is 15 amino acids. V was clipped by 6 bases and J by 6 bases, with 17 bases between them. The CDR3, as DNA: TGTGCCATCAGCCCTTTGCGGGATGACGCCGGGGAGCTGTTTTTT. This sequence encodes CAISPLRDDAGELFF.

This sequence joins TRBV12-3 or TRBV12-4 and TRBJ1-2; a possible D gene is TRBD1 (5 bases). The CDR3 runs 13 residues. Trimming removed 1 base from V and 7 bases from J, with 10 bases in between. This chain's CDR3 is CASSLGRGVGYTF. CDR3 nucleotides: TGTGCCAGCAGTTTAGGACGAGGGGTTGGCTACACCTTC.

This clonotype was counted only a few times. The chain carries TRBV5-6 and TRBJ2-5; no clear D gene. The end of the DNA aligns better with TRBJ2-7, so the J call may be wrong. Germline CDR1 and CDR2: SGHDT and YYEEEE. This CDR3 contains 14 residues. CDR3 coding DNA: TGTGCCAGCAGCTTGGTAGCCCTCACCTACGAGCAGTACTTC. Its protein product is CASSLVALTYEQYF.

The CDR3 nucleotides are TGTGCCAGCAGTGTTAGAGACAGAGCTGGCTACACCTTC. Translating it yields CASSVRDRAGYTF. J is TRBJ1-2 and V is TRBV2; a possible D gene is TRBD1 (5 bases). There are 13 residues in the CDR3. Trimming cost V 4 bases and J 7 bases, with 13 bases left between them. In germline, CDR1 is SNHLY, CDR2 FYNNEI.

CDR3 in amino acids: CAISGNREYTTYEQYV. As DNA, the CDR3 is TGTGCCATCAGTGGTAATAGAGAGTACACAACCTACGAGCAGTACGTC. V gene TRBV10-3 combines with J gene TRBJ2-7, with D unclear. The CDR3 totals 16 residues. CDR1 and CDR2 (germline): ENHRY, SYGVKD. Deletions cut 4 bases from V and 2 bases from J, with 18 bases between.